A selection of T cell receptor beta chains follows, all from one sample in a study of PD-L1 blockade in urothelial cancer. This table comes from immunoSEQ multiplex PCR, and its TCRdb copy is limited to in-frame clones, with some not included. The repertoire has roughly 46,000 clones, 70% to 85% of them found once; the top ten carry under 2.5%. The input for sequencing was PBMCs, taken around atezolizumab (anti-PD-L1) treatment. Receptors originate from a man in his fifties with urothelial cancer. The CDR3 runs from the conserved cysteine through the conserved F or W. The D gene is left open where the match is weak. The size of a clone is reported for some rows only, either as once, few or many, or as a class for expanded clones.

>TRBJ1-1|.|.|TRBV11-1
TGTGCCAGCAGCTTAAGGTCCCACAGGACAGAAGCTTTCTTT
CASSLRSHRTEAFF
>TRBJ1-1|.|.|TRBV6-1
TGTGCCAGCAGTTTGGCAGAATACACTGAAGCTTTCTTT
CASSLAEYTEAFF
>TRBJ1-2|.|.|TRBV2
TGTGCCAGCAGTTCGTCCAACTATGGCTACACCTTC
CASSSSNYGYTF
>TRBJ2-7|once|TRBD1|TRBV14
TGTGCCAGCAGCCAAGATTCGGAGTCCTGGGACAGGAGCTACGAGCAGTACTTC
CASSQDSESWDRSYEQYF
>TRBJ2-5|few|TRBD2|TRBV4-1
TGCGCCAGCAGCCCCCCTGGCGGGAGGGCCCAAGAGACCCAGTACTTC
CASSPPGGRAQETQYF
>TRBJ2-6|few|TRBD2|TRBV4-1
TGCGCCAGCAGCCAAGTTGTCTCAGCGGGAGGGCCCTCCGGGGCCAACGTCCTGACTTTC
CASSQVVSAGGPSGANVLTF
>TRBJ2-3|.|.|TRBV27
TGTGCCAGCAGTCCGACACCTTACGGCACAGATACGCAGTATTTT
CASSPTPYGTDTQYF
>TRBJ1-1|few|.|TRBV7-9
TGTGCCAGCACCCTTCTTCAGGGCGATGAAGCTTTCTTT
CASTLLQGDEAFF
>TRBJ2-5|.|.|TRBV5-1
TGCGCCAGCAGCTTAGGACAGCTACAAGAGACCCAGTACTTC
CASSLGQLQETQYF
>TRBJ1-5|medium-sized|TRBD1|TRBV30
TGTGCCTGGAGTATATCGGGACAGGGGACTAGGCCCCAGCATTTT
CAWSISGQGTRPQHF
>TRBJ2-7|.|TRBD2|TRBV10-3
TGTGCCATCAGTCCCCCTTCGGGAGGGAACTACGAGCAGTACTTC
CAISPPSGGNYEQYF
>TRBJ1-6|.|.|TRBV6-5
TGTGCCAGCAGTTATGAGAGAGATTCACCCCTCCACTTT
CASSYERDSPLHF